A selection of T cell receptor beta chains follows, all from one sample in a study of T cells in Graves' hyperthyroidism and ophthalmopathy. TCRdb itself ran the multiplex PCR reads through MiXCR, one entry per CDR3 protein. The table has a few hundred thousand distinct CDR3 sequences, about a sixth seen once. The sequencing input was blood. These receptors all come from a young woman with Graves' hyperthyroidism. Both conserved end residues are part of each CDR3. A D gene is named only where the DNA matches it firmly. Rows give clone size only sometimes, using once, few, many, or a class for an expanded clone.

>many|TRBV7-8|TRBJ2-5|NA
CASSLDGTFVGQYF
TGTGCCAGCAGCTTAGACGGGACTTTCGTTGGACAGTACTTC
>NA|TRBV27|TRBJ1-5|NA
CASSLSVGTVLGPQHF
TGTGCCAGCAGTTTATCGGTGGGGACGGTGTTAGGGCCCCAGCATTTT
>few|TRBV7-9|TRBJ1-1|NA
CASSSEQGWGTEAFF
TGTGCCAGCAGCTCCGAACAGGGATGGGGGACTGAAGCTTTCTTT
>NA|TRBV20-1|TRBJ2-1|TRBD2
CSATPGLAVYEQFF
TGCAGTGCTACACCGGGACTAGCGGTCTACGAGCAGTTCTTC
>few|TRBV7-2|TRBJ2-2|TRBD2
CASSLDSSGIEELFF
TGTGCCAGCAGCTTAGATTCTAGCGGGATTGAGGAGCTGTTTTTT
>few|TRBV7-6|TRBJ1-5|NA
CASSFQIQPQHF
TGTGCCAGCAGCTTCCAGATTCAGCCCCAGCATTTT
>many|TRBV12-3/TRBV12-4|TRBJ1-4|TRBD1
CASSPWTGGSEKLFF
TGTGCCAGCAGTCCTTGGACAGGGGGAAGTGAAAAACTGTTTTTT
>many|TRBV28|TRBJ2-5|NA
CASSPPQGGMETQYF
TGTGCCAGCAGTCCACCCCAAGGGGGAATGGAGACCCAGTACTTC
>NA|TRBV7-2|TRBJ2-1|TRBD2
CASRLTSGRATYNEQFF
TGTGCCAGCAGACTTACTAGCGGGAGGGCCACATACAATGAGCAGTTCTTC
>many|TRBV2|TRBJ2-1|TRBD1
CASSGQGTRSYNEQFF
TGTGCCAGCAGTGGACAGGGAACCCGCTCCTACAATGAGCAGTTCTTC
>few|TRBV6-1|TRBJ1-4|NA
CASSLGFPNEKLFF
TGTGCCAGCAGTTTGGGGTTCCCTAATGAAAAACTGTTTTTT
>NA|TRBV4-3|TRBJ2-1|NA
CASSQDSGWYNEQFF
TGCGCCAGCAGCCAAGACTCAGGGTGGTACAATGAGCAGTTCTTC
>NA|TRBV20-1|TRBJ2-5|NA
CSAKNLGTQYF
TGCAGTGCCAAGAATCTTGGGACCCAGTACTTC
>many|TRBV7-2|TRBJ2-7|NA
CASSLEFASDYEQYF
TGTGCCAGCAGCTTAGAGTTCGCTAGCGACTACGAGCAGTACTTC
>many|TRBV2|TRBJ1-1|TRBD1
CASSGQEGTEAFF
TGTGCCAGCAGCGGACAGGAAGGTACTGAAGCTTTCTTT
>many|TRBV5-5|TRBJ2-5|NA
CASSWPTVQETQYF
TGTGCCAGCAGCTGGCCGACAGTCCAAGAGACCCAGTACTTC
>few|TRBV9|TRBJ2-5|NA
CASSEGGLAQLRGETQYF
TGTGCCAGCAGTGAAGGGGGGCTAGCTCAACTAAGGGGGGAGACCCAGTACTTC
>many|TRBV6-1|TRBJ2-1|NA
CASSSLATTYNEQFF
TGTGCCAGCAGCTCCTTAGCGACGACCTACAATGAGCAGTTCTTC
>many|TRBV12-3/TRBV12-4|TRBJ2-2|TRBD1
CASSPGQGVDTGELFF
TGTGCCAGCAGTCCAGGACAGGGGGTCGACACCGGGGAGCTGTTTTTT
>many|TRBV6-2/TRBV6-3|TRBJ2-2|NA
CASSYSGTPTGELFF
TGTGCCAGCAGTTACTCGGGGACGCCAACCGGGGAGCTGTTTTTT
>NA|TRBV7-9|TRBJ1-5|NA
CASSTREPNQPQHF
TGTGCCAGCAGCACCCGGGAACCAAATCAGCCCCAGCATTTT
>many|TRBV30|TRBJ1-5|NA
CAWSVGRINQPQHF
TGTGCCTGGAGTGTAGGCCGGATCAATCAGCCCCAGCATTTT
>few|TRBV19|TRBJ2-1|TRBD1
CASTGTGINEQFF
TGTGCCAGTACCGGGACAGGGATCAATGAGCAGTTCTTC
>NA|TRBV14|TRBJ2-1|TRBD2
CANSQLGLTSGFGEQFF
TGTGCCAACAGCCAATTAGGCCTAACTAGCGGGTTTGGTGAGCAGTTCTTC
>NA|TRBV7-8|TRBJ1-5|TRBD1
CASSLVEGLGQAINQPQHF
TGTGCCAGCAGCTTGGTCGAGGGGCTTGGACAGGCAATCAATCAGCCCCAGCATTTT
>many|TRBV20-1|TRBJ2-7|NA
CSARDGAGGYEQYF
TGCAGTGCTAGAGATGGAGCAGGGGGGTACGAGCAGTACTTC
>many|TRBV9|TRBJ2-2|NA
CASSVAVTGELFF
TGTGCCAGCAGCGTAGCGGTCACCGGGGAGCTGTTTTTT
>NA|TRBV10-1|TRBJ1-1|NA
CASSGRPATEAFF
TGCGCCAGCAGTGGCAGGCCCGCGACTGAAGCTTTCTTT
>few|TRBV27|TRBJ2-7|NA
CASSLTGSGQYF
TGTGCCAGCAGTTTAACGGGCTCCGGGCAGTACTTC
>NA|TRBV20-1|TRBJ2-7|NA
CSARPLALGYEQYF
TGCAGTGCTAGACCGCTAGCGCTCGGCTACGAGCAGTACTTC
>many|TRBV7-3|TRBJ1-6|TRBD1
CASSSGGNSPLHF
TGTGCCAGCAGTTCAGGGGGGAATTCACCCCTCCACTTT
>many|TRBV6-1|TRBJ2-7|NA
CASNTGRPSYEQYF
TGTGCCAGCAATACCGGACGGCCCTCCTACGAGCAGTACTTC
>NA|TRBV7-9|TRBJ2-1|TRBD2
CASSPGLASEQFF
TGTGCCAGCAGCCCGGGACTAGCTTCTGAGCAGTTCTTC
>many|TRBV12-3/TRBV12-4|TRBJ2-1|TRBD2
CASSFLAGGSYEQFF
TGTGCCAGCAGTTTTCTAGCGGGAGGCTCTTATGAGCAGTTCTTC
>many|TRBV6-2/TRBV6-3|TRBJ2-1|TRBD2
CASSYGGLRYNEQFF
TGTGCCAGCAGTTATGGGGGACTACGATACAATGAGCAGTTCTTC
>few|TRBV5-1|TRBJ1-3|NA
CASSLEGLSGNTIYF
TGCGCCAGCAGCCTTGAGGGCCTCTCTGGAAACACCATATATTTT
>NA|TRBV30|TRBJ2-1|TRBD2
CAWSALRTSSSGRGYNEQFF
TGTGCCTGGAGCGCGTTACGTACTTCGTCTAGCGGGAGGGGTTACAATGAGCAGTTCTTC
>NA|TRBV12-3/TRBV12-4|TRBJ2-1|TRBD2
CASSRRGGMVSGQFF
TGTGCCAGCAGCCGCCGGGGGGGGATGGTTAGTGGGCAGTTCTTC
>NA|TRBV6-2/TRBV6-3|TRBJ2-5|TRBD1
CASIWTGEETQYF
TGTGCCAGCATTTGGACAGGGGAAGAGACCCAGTACTTC
>many|TRBV7-9|TRBJ2-1|TRBD2
CASSLSSGNEQFF
TGTGCCAGCAGCTTATCTAGCGGCAATGAGCAGTTCTTC
>few|TRBV9|TRBJ1-5|NA
CASSKKAAGTDVYGNQPQHF
TGTGCCAGCAGCAAAAAAGCCGCCGGGACGGACGTTTATGGCAATCAGCCCCAGCATTTT
>few|TRBV29-1|TRBJ1-1|TRBD1
CSVRLGGQLNTEAFF
TGCAGCGTGCGACTTGGGGGACAGCTGAACACTGAAGCTTTCTTT
>NA|TRBV18|TRBJ2-5|TRBD2
CASSLAGGDETQYF
TGTGCCAGCTCTCTAGCGGGAGGTGATGAGACCCAGTACTTC
>NA|TRBV27|TRBJ1-2|NA
CASRGWSGYTF
TGTGCCAGCAGAGGGTGGAGTGGCTACACCTTC
>many|TRBV28|TRBJ2-2|TRBD1
CASRQGYTGELFF
TGTGCCAGTCGACAGGGTTACACCGGGGAGCTGTTTTTT
>few|TRBV7-3|TRBJ2-2|NA
CASSLAVENTGELFF
TGTGCCAGCAGCTTAGCGGTAGAGAACACCGGGGAGCTGTTTTTT